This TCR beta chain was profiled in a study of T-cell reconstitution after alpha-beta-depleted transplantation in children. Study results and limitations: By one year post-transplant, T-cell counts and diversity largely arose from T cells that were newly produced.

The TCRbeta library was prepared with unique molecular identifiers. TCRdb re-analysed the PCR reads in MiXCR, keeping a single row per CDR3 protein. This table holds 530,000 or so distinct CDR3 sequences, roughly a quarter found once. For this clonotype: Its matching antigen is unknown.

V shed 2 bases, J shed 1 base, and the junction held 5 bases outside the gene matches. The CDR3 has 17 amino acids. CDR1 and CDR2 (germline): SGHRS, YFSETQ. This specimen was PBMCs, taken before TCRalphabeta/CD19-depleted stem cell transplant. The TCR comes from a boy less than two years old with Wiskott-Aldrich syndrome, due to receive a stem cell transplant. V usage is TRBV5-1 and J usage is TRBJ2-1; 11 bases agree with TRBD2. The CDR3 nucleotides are TGCGCCAGCAGCTTCACTAGCGGGAGAAGGTCCTACAATGAGCAGTTCTTC. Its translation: CASSFTSGRRSYNEQFF.